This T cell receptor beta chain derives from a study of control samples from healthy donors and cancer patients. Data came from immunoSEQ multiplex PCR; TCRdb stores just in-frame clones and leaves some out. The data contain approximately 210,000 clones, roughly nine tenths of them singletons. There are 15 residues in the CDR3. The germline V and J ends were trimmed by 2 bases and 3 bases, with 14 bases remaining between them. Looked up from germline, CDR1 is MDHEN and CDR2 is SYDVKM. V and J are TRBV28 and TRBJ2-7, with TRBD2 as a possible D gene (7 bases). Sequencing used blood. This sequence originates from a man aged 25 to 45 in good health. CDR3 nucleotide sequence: TGTGCCAGCAGTTTAGGGGGCGCGGGGGTCTACGAGCAGTACTTC. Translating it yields CASSLGGAGVYEQYF. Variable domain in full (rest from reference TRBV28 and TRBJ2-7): DVKVTQSSRYLVKRTGEKVFLECVQDMDHENMFWYRQDPGLGLRLIYFSYDVKMKEKGDIPEGYSVSREKKERFSLILESASTNQTSMYLCASSLGGAGVYEQYFGPGTRLTVT.